This T cell receptor (beta chain) was sequenced in a study of Ad26.COV2.S vaccination and SARS-CoV-2 variants. Germline V gene data show CDR1 as SGDLS and CDR2 as YYNGEE. With V trimmed by 4 bases and J by 1 base, 4 bases remained unmatched. The CDR3 runs to 14 residues. As regards this clone: Its cognate antigen is unknown.

Sequencing was performed with immunoSEQ multiplex PCR; in TCRdb, only in-frame clones are kept and a portion is missing. The profile shows a few hundred thousand clones, roughly 87% of them singletons. General observations from the study: Possible underestimation of total T cell responses by the TCR breadth and depth analyses was noted.

Treatment given: around 19 received Ad26.COV2.S at low or high dose, single or two shots; 5 received placebo; per-sample allocation not given. On day 63 after the first injection, vaccine and placebo recipients gave samples. Sequenced material: peripheral blood, taken in a trial of Ad26.COV2.S vaccine versus placebo. The V and J genes are TRBV9 and TRBJ1-1, with TRBD1 matching over 7 bases. This TCR derives from a person between 18 and 65 years old who received the Ad26.COV2.S COVID-19 vaccine or a placebo. CDR3 nucleotides: TGTGCCAGCAGCCCAAACAGGGGGAACACTGAAGCTTTCTTT. Protein: CASSPNRGNTEAFF.